The TCR beta chain described here comes from a study of blood T cells in healthy people across ages. Study findings and constraints: With donor CMV status unknown, expanded clonotype changes were possibly confounded.

V lost 3 bases to trimming and J lost 8 bases; unmatched junction nucleotides: 1. The CDR3 loop spans 12 amino acids. Germline values: CDR1 GTSNPN, CDR2 SVGIG (reference sequence). As to this clonotype: The target antigen is unknown.

Sample-barcoded 5' priming and a J-beta primer mix drove a second PCR of about 7 to 11 cycles. From the 5' RACE reads, TCRdb called clonotypes with MiXCR, one entry per CDR3 protein. The table lists hundreds of thousands of distinct CDR3 sequences, around two fifths of them singletons, with approximately 31% in the top ten. The sequence was collected from a man older than 75 in good health. The chain is built from TRBV30 and TRBJ1-4; TRBD1 aligns across 9 bases. The sequencing input was blood. The CDR3 protein is CAWRQGAEKLFF. CDR3 DNA sequence: TGTGCCTGGAGACAGGGGGCCGAAAAACTGTTTTTT.